These T cell receptor beta chains were read from a single sample in a study of T cell responses to AZD1222 COVID-19 vaccine. Here immunoSEQ multiplex PCR was the method, and the copy in TCRdb shows in-frame clones only, minus some. The sample holds 140,000 to 150,000 clones; approximately 94% are singletons and the top ten take 7.5% to 9.5%. Material: peripheral blood, obtained on day 0 of AZD1222 vaccination. The origin of the receptors is an adult in good health. Both conserved end residues are part of each CDR3. D genes are given only for firm matches.

cdr3_aa: CASSWRYTDTQYF
cdr3_nt: TGTGCCAGCAGTTGGCGGTACACAGATACGCAGTATTTT
v_call: TRBV27
d_call: .
j_call: TRBJ2-3

cdr3_aa: CASSRDRGGEQYF
cdr3_nt: TGTGCCAGCAGCCGCGACAGGGGTGGAGAGCAGTACTTC
v_call: TRBV5-4
d_call: TRBD1
j_call: TRBJ2-7

cdr3_aa: CATSGQDFYGYTF
cdr3_nt: TGTGCCACCAGTGGTCAGGACTTCTATGGCTACACCTTC
v_call: TRBV24-1
d_call: .
j_call: TRBJ1-2

cdr3_aa: CASSFGGYTEAFF
cdr3_nt: TGTGCCAGCAGCTTTGGGGGGTACACTGAAGCTTTCTTT
v_call: TRBV5-6
d_call: .
j_call: TRBJ1-1

cdr3_aa: CAISQTGTDYGYTF
cdr3_nt: TGTGCCATCAGTCAGACCGGGACAGACTATGGCTACACCTTC
v_call: TRBV10-3
d_call: TRBD1
j_call: TRBJ1-2

cdr3_aa: CASSHGGHYNSPLHF
cdr3_nt: TGTGCCAGCAGCCACGGAGGACATTATAATTCACCCCTCCACTTT
v_call: TRBV3-1/TRBV3-2
d_call: .
j_call: TRBJ1-6

cdr3_aa: CAWSVRTGGVSTEAFF
cdr3_nt: TGTGCCTGGAGTGTACGGACAGGGGGCGTTTCCACTGAAGCTTTCTTT
v_call: TRBV30
d_call: TRBD1
j_call: TRBJ1-1

cdr3_aa: CASSPRAGNTGELFF
cdr3_nt: TGTGCCAGCTCACCACGTGCAGGGAACACCGGGGAGCTGTTTTTT
v_call: TRBV18
d_call: .
j_call: TRBJ2-2

cdr3_aa: CASSPPVDGYGYTF
cdr3_nt: TGTGCCAGCAGCCCCCCGGTAGACGGCTATGGCTACACCTTC
v_call: TRBV4-2
d_call: .
j_call: TRBJ1-2

cdr3_aa: CASSLGAGVNNEQFF
cdr3_nt: TGTGCCAGCAGCTTAGGCGCCGGGGTAAACAATGAGCAGTTCTTC
v_call: TRBV7-2
d_call: .
j_call: TRBJ2-1

cdr3_aa: CSVEGIANRGHNEQFF
cdr3_nt: TGCAGCGTTGAAGGAATTGCAAACCGGGGCCACAATGAGCAGTTCTTC
v_call: TRBV29-1
d_call: .
j_call: TRBJ2-1

cdr3_aa: CASSLAAYNEQFF
cdr3_nt: TGTGCCAGCAGTTTAGCGGCCTACAATGAGCAGTTCTTC
v_call: TRBV12-3/TRBV12-4
d_call: .
j_call: TRBJ2-1

cdr3_aa: CSVAVSGRLTDTQYF
cdr3_nt: TGCAGCGTTGCCGTATCGGGGCGACTCACAGATACGCAGTATTTT
v_call: TRBV29-1
d_call: .
j_call: TRBJ2-3

cdr3_aa: CAWSGGTGPEKLFF
cdr3_nt: TGTGCCTGGAGCGGGGGGACAGGTCCTGAAAAACTGTTTTTT
v_call: TRBV30
d_call: TRBD1
j_call: TRBJ1-4

cdr3_aa: CASSNVGTGDQPQHF
cdr3_nt: TGTGCCAGCAGTAATGTCGGGACAGGGGATCAGCCCCAGCATTTT
v_call: TRBV6-2/TRBV6-3
d_call: TRBD1
j_call: TRBJ1-5

cdr3_aa: CASSPQGARSNQPQHF
cdr3_nt: TGTGCCAGCAGTCCACAGGGGGCGCGTAGCAATCAGCCCCAGCATTTT
v_call: TRBV28
d_call: TRBD1
j_call: TRBJ1-5

cdr3_aa: CASSRATSEQFF
cdr3_nt: TGTGCCAGCAGTCGGGCGACGTCTGAGCAGTTCTTC
v_call: TRBV2
d_call: .
j_call: TRBJ2-1

cdr3_aa: CASSLNMETQYF
cdr3_nt: TGTGCCAGCAGTTTAAACATGGAGACCCAGTACTTC
v_call: TRBV12-3/TRBV12-4
d_call: .
j_call: TRBJ2-5

cdr3_aa: CASRPSGGYFGVEGTTEAFF
cdr3_nt: TGTGCCAGTAGACCATCCGGGGGATATTTTGGAGTGGAAGGGACCACTGAAGCTTTCTTT
v_call: TRBV19
d_call: .
j_call: TRBJ1-1

cdr3_aa: CASSLGLAGGQGTQYF
cdr3_nt: TGTGCCAGCAGCCTAGGACTAGCGGGGGGGCAAGGGACCCAGTACTTC
v_call: TRBV7-8
d_call: TRBD2
j_call: TRBJ2-5

cdr3_aa: CASSPLQGVIQPQHF
cdr3_nt: TGTGCCAGCAGTCCGCTGCAGGGGGTGATTCAGCCCCAGCATTTT
v_call: TRBV27
d_call: TRBD1
j_call: TRBJ1-5

cdr3_aa: CASSFRIATNEKLFF
cdr3_nt: TGTGCCAGCAGTTTCCGGATTGCAACTAATGAAAAACTGTTTTTT
v_call: TRBV27
d_call: .
j_call: TRBJ1-4

cdr3_aa: CASSTAGTDNYGYTF
cdr3_nt: TGTGCCAGTTCGACCGCCGGGACAGATAACTATGGCTACACCTTC
v_call: TRBV28
d_call: TRBD1
j_call: TRBJ1-2

cdr3_aa: CASSLDLPREGRSSPLHF
cdr3_nt: TGCGCCAGCAGCTTGGACCTTCCGCGGGAGGGGAGGTCTTCACCCCTCCACTTT
v_call: TRBV5-1
d_call: .
j_call: TRBJ1-6

cdr3_aa: CASSLADIAYEQYF
cdr3_nt: TGTGCCAGCAGTCTAGCGGACATTGCCTACGAGCAGTACTTC
v_call: TRBV6-5
d_call: TRBD2
j_call: TRBJ2-7

cdr3_aa: CASSQDLAWGTEAFF
cdr3_nt: TGTGCCAGCAGCCAAGATTTGGCCTGGGGCACTGAAGCTTTCTTT
v_call: TRBV4-2
d_call: .
j_call: TRBJ1-1

cdr3_aa: CASSTGWNQPQHF
cdr3_nt: TGTGCCAGCAGCACAGGGTGGAATCAGCCCCAGCATTTT
v_call: TRBV6-2/TRBV6-3
d_call: .
j_call: TRBJ1-5

cdr3_aa: CASRPGGTGYGNTIYF
cdr3_nt: TGTGCCAGCAGGCCAGGGGGGACAGGGTACGGAAACACCATATATTTT
v_call: TRBV6-6
d_call: TRBD1
j_call: TRBJ1-3